This T cell receptor beta chain comes out of a study of T cell repertoires in cytomegalovirus infection (dated by TCRdb to between 2018 and 2021). Some background on the complete study: Alongside well-studied HLA-B-restricted epitopes, the peptide stimulations were aimed at recently identified HLA-C-restricted CMV epitopes, whose presentation resists viral immunomodulation. Because public TCR beta signatures pointed to carriage of CMV infection together with the matching HLA type, the HLA type of each donor mattered for the analysis.

TCRdb lists the instrument as Illumina HiSeq 1500. Through fastp at Q25 and MiXCR, TCRdb rebuilt clones from the public reads, retaining in-frame beta chains. CDR3 protein duplicates are merged, each entry listing the most common genes and DNA. Across this sample there are fewer than 85,000 distinct CDR3 sequences, with about half seen only once. Approximately 93% of the sample is taken by the ten largest. The meaning of the sample's treatment or condition label: in vitro stimulation with specific CMV peptide epitopes to enrich CMV-specific T cells. CDR1 and CDR2, per the germline V gene (reference sequence), are LNHDA and SQIVND. The CDR3 runs 13 residues from the cysteine to the phenylalanine. CDR3 DNA is the only sequence kept; it has 39 bases, read in frame from the first base. Trimming costs V 1 base and J 7 bases, and their ends lie 10 bases apart. For this clonotype: Its antigen specificity is not known. It has no much larger one-base neighbor in the sample; base qualities were not kept.

The investigation overall reported the following: In the ex vivo response, HLA-C-restricted CMV-specific TCR beta clonotypes were dominant, and in two of eight donors the single most frequent clonotype came from this HLA-C-restricted group. Carriers of CMV infection plus the relevant HLA type were discriminated by the cumulative frequency of public TCR beta family members in the study cohort and in an independent roughly 380-donor cohort.

Material: CD8+ T cells from cultured PBMCs, obtained from culture after CMV antigen stimulation. This receptor was obtained from a human donor in good health (CMV status not recorded). Some clones in this sample may be carry-over from other donors' samples. The V and J genes are TRBV19 and TRBJ1-1; no D gene is confidently identified. The DNA is TGTGCCAGTAGTATAGTACTCGGCAGTGAAGCTTTCTTT. It translates as CASSIVLGSEAFF.